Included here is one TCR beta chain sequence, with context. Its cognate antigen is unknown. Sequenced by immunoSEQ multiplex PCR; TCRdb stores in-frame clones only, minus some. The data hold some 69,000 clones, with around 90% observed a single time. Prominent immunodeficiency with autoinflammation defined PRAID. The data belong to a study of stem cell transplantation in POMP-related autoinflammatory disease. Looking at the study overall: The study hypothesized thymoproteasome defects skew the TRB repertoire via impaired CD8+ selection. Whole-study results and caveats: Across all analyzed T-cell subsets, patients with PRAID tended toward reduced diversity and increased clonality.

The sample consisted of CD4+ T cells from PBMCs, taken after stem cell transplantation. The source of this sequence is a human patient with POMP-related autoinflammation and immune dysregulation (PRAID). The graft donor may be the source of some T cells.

The CDR3 bases are TGCAGCGTTGGAACCCCTCAGGGAACGACAGATACGCAGTATTTT. Protein sequence: CSVGTPQGTTDTQYF. The V and J genes are TRBV29-1 and TRBJ2-3; TRBD1 is a possible D gene (5 bases). Germline loops: CDR1 SQVTM, CDR2 ANQGSEA. The CDR3 has 15 residues. V shed 4 bases and J shed 3 bases, with 17 bases lying between them.